This T cell receptor beta chain appears in the sequencing data of a study of beta chain features in type 1 diabetes. TCRB transcripts that were expressed got sequenced, as all of the isolated RNA had been reverse transcribed. This table comes from immunoSEQ multiplex PCR, and its TCRdb copy is limited to in-frame clones, with some not included. In the table there are 95,000 to 150,000 clones, roughly 15% of which are singletons. Findings and limits, study-wide: Moderate yet significant TCRB CDR3 shortening was seen in Type 1 diabetes patients in all four CD4+ subsets.

This CDR3 is 14 amino acids long. CDR1 and CDR2 (germline): SGHTA, FQGNSA. The V gene lost 1 base and the J gene lost 0 bases, with 7 bases spanning the gap. This clone was detected a few times. What it binds is unknown. This specimen includes other DNA sequences encoding the same CDR3. The chain employs TRBV7-2 and TRBJ2-7; D gene ambiguous. This clonotype originated in a man aged 25 to 40 with type 1 diabetes. Input material: central memory CD4+ T cells from blood. The CDR3 loop is CASSLGAGSYEQYF. DNA of the CDR3: TGTGCCAGCAGCTTAGGGGCCGGCTCCTACGAGCAGTACTTC. Combining the CDR3 with reference TRBV7-2 and TRBJ2-7 gives the whole variable domain GAGVSQSPSNKVTEKGKDVELRCDPISGHTALYWYRQSLGQGLEFLIYFQGNSAPDKSGLPSDRFSAERTGGSVSTLTIQRTQQEDSAVYLCASSLGAGSYEQYFGPGTRLTVT.